This is a list of T cell receptor beta chains from one sample in a study of blood T cell repertoires in COVID-19. The repertoire was sequenced with immunoSEQ multiplex PCR; TCRdb's copy has only in-frame clones and lacks some. This repertoire shows tens of thousands of clones, about 88% found once; its top ten account for 2.5% to 3.5%. The sample was PBMCs or T cells enriched from blood (not recorded which). The receptors were gathered from a woman between 45 and 60 years old who had recovered from COVID-19. Both conserved end residues are trimmed from each CDR3.

V gene,J gene,CDR3 protein
TRBV28,TRBJ2-3,ASSALGTGADTDTQY
TRBV11-2,TRBJ2-7,ASSSTSLSSYEQY
TRBV19,TRBJ2-5,ASSAQTGGLETQY
TRBV7-3,TRBJ2-2,ASSPRGQENTGELF
TRBV28,TRBJ2-1,ASSLEGATIQNEQF
TRBV6-2/TRBV6-3,TRBJ2-3,ASSHTDTQY
TRBV18,TRBJ2-3,ASSPPPGQGVDTQY
TRBV4-2,TRBJ2-5,ASSQEVAGVSETQY
TRBV18,TRBJ1-4,ASSPFDGRNREKLF
TRBV27,TRBJ2-1,ASSLSVSGRDEQF